This T cell receptor (beta chain) was found in a study of blood T cell repertoires in COVID-19 (dated by TCRdb to about 2020). Regarding the complete study: Samples covering the acute and convalescent phases of COVID-19 were provided by collaborators in the United States, Italy and Spain. Where available, HLA class I and class II types were taken from metadata supplied by the sample provider and were not determined by assay-based typing. The repertoires were released in a freely available public database intended as a resource for research on the immune response to SARS-CoV-2. The samples were drawn from two sources: the first 160 participants of the ongoing ImmuneRACE study, and about 1,300 subjects contributed by 6 global collaborators. Nearly every sample came with metadata listing a de-identified subject ID, COVID-19 status, age in years and sex. The material from the prospective study consisted of cDNA or gDNA derived from T cells, B-cell-depleted T cells, or PBMCs. Subjects who had been exposed to COVID-19, were actively infected with it, or had recovered from it provided the deeply sampled blood TCRbeta repertoires that made up the dataset.

What the authors observed across the whole study: The amount of clinical and demographic metadata varied by source and participant and was provided uncurated.

In the case of this clone: Its antigen remains unidentified. Per-base qualities were not stored, and no clone one base away is much larger.

One collaborating source in Seattle enrolled patients during active infection and followed them longitudinally through the course of disease. The collaborating institutions used their own protocols to collect whole blood in K2EDTA tubes. For TCRbeta analysis, collaborator samples were shipped as frozen whole blood, as isolated PBMCs, or as DNA extracted from either sample type. Ends trimmed: V by 9 bases, J by 1 base; bases unmatched to a gene: 9. From a lookup of the germline V gene (reference sequence), CDR1 and CDR2 are LNHDA and SQIVND. CDR3 length: 15 amino acids, cysteine to phenylalanine. Just CDR3 DNA is preserved here, 45 bases in frame from base 1. The immunoSEQ Assay, a bias-controlled multiplex PCR, was used to amplify TCRbeta CDR3 regions from genomic DNA. Concerning the study's data processing: Nucleated cell counts per sample were estimated from amplification of reference gene primers within the assay. To quantify the absolute abundance of each unique TCRbeta CDR3 rearrangement, sequence reads were collapsed and filtered. For each sample, productive Simpson clonality was calculated as the square root of Simpson's diversity index over productive rearrangements. In its TCRdb copy, this immuneACCESS table keeps in-frame sequences only and misses some clones. Where compared with another copy, unresolved V genes explain less than half of these, and the others have no known cause. The DNA was the basis for D and trimming; V, J and clone size are from that table. The sample includes a few hundred thousand clones, with about 87% observed a single time. More than 9% of the sample belongs to the ten largest clones.

Sequenced sample: peripheral blood. The receptor chain draws on TRBV19 and TRBJ2-3, with 8 bases matching TRBD2. The source of this sequence is a woman aged 25 to 39 with COVID-19, enrolled during active disease. The CDR3 in this case is CASTLIAGRTDTQYF. Read as DNA, the sequence is TGTGCCAGCACTCTAATAGCGGGACGCACAGATACGCAGTATTTT.